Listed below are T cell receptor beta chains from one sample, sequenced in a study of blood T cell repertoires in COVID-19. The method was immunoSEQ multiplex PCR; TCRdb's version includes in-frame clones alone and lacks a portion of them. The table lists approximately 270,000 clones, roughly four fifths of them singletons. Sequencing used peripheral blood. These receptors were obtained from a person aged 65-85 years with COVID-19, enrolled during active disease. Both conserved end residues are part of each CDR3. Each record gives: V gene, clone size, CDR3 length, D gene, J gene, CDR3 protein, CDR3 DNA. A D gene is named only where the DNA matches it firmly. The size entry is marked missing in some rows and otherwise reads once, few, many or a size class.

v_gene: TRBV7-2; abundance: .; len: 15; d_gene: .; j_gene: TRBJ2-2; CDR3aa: CASSLQGPNTGELFF; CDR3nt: TGTGCCAGCAGCTTGCAGGGGCCGAACACCGGGGAGCTGTTTTTT
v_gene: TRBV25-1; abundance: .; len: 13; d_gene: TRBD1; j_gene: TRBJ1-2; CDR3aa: CASRTGGLDGYTF; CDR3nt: TGTGCCAGCAGGACAGGGGGCCTAGATGGCTACACCTTC
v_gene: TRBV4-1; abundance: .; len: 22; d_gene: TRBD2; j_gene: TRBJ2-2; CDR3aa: CASSQDTFPGLAGGPSGGELFF; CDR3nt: TGCGCCAGCAGCCAAGATACCTTCCCGGGACTAGCGGGAGGGCCCTCAGGCGGGGAGCTGTTTTTT
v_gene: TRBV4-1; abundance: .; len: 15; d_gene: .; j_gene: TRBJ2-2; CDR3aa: CASSQDRWGPGELFF; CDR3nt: TGCGCCAGCAGCCAAGATCGTTGGGGGCCCGGGGAGCTGTTTTTT
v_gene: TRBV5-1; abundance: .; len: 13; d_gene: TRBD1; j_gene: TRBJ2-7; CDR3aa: CASSMTGVYEQYF; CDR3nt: TGCGCCAGCAGCATGACAGGGGTGTACGAGCAGTACTTC
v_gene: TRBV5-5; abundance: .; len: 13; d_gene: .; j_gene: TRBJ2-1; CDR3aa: CASSVDIYNEQFF; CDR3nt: TGTGCCAGCAGCGTGGACATATACAATGAGCAGTTCTTC
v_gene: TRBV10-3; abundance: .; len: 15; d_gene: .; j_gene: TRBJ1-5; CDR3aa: CARVDRPLSNQPQHF; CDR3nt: TGTGCCAGGGTCGACAGACCACTTAGCAATCAGCCCCAGCATTTT
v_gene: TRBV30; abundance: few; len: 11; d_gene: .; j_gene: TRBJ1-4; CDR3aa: CAWSVGQRSFF; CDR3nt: TGTGCCTGGAGTGTGGGACAAAGATCGTTTTTT
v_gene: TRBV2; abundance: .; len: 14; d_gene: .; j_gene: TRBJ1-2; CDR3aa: CASSILSANYGYTF; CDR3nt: TGTGCCAGCAGTATTCTCTCGGCTAACTATGGCTACACCTTC
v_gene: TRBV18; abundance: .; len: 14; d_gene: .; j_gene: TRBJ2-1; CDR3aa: CASSRVLESGEQFF; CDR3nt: TGTGCCAGCTCACGAGTACTAGAATCGGGTGAGCAGTTCTTC
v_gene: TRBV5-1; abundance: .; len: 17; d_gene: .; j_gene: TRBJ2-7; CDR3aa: CASSGEPGRVPTYEQYF; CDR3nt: TGCGCCAGCAGCGGAGAGCCGGGAAGAGTGCCCACCTACGAGCAGTACTTC
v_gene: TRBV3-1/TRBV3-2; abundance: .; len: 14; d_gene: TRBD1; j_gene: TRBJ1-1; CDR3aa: CASKATGLNTEAFF; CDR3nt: TGTGCCAGCAAAGCGACAGGGTTGAACACTGAAGCTTTCTTT
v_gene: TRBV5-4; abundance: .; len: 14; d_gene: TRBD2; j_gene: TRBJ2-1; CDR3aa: CASLREVSTDEQFF; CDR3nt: TGTGCCAGCCTACGGGAGGTTTCGACGGATGAGCAGTTCTTC
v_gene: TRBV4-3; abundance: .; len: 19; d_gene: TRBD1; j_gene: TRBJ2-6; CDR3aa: CASSQEFGTEYSGANVLTF; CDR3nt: TGCGCCAGCAGCCAAGAATTCGGGACAGAGTACTCTGGGGCCAACGTCCTGACTTTC
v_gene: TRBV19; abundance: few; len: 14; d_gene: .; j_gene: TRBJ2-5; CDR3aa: CASSIQGISETQYF; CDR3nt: TGTGCCAGTAGTATTCAGGGGATCTCAGAGACCCAGTACTTC
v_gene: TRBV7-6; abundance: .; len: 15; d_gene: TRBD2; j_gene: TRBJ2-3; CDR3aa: CASGRGVSSTDTQYF; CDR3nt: TGTGCCAGCGGGCGGGGGGTATCTAGCACAGATACGCAGTATTTT
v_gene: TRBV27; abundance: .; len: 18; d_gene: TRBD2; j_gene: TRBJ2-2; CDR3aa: CASSPFLRTSANTGELFF; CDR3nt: TGTGCCAGCAGTCCTTTTCTAAGGACTAGCGCGAACACCGGGGAGCTGTTTTTT
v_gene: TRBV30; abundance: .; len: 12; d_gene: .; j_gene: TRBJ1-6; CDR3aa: CAWSSGNSPLHF; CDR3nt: TGTGCCTGGAGTAGCGGGAATTCACCCCTCCACTTT
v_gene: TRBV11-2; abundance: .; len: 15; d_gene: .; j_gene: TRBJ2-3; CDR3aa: CASSLASVLANTQYF; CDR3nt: TGTGCCAGCAGCTTAGCCAGTGTCCTTGCAAATACGCAGTATTTT
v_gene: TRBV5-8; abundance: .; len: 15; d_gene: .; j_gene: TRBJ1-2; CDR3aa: CASSWGPALDYGYTF; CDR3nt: TGTGCCAGCAGCTGGGGGCCGGCCTTGGACTATGGCTACACCTTC
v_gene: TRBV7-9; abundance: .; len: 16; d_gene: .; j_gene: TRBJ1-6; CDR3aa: CASSLGTGTLNSPLHF; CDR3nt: TGTGCCAGCAGCTTAGGAACAGGGACACTCAATTCACCCCTCCACTTT
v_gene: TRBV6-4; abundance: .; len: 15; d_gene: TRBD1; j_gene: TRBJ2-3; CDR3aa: CASSERDRGTDTQYF; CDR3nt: TGTGCCAGCAGTGAACGGGACAGGGGGACGGATACGCAGTATTTT
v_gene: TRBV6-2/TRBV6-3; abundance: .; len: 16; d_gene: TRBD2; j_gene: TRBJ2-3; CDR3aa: CASSYVASGSGNTQYF; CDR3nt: TGTGCCAGCAGTTACGTTGCTAGCGGGAGCGGCAATACGCAGTATTTT
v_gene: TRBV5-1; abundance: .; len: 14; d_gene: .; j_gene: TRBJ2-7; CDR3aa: CASSPVQGRDEQYF; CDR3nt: TGCGCCAGCAGCCCCGTACAGGGACGGGACGAGCAGTACTTC
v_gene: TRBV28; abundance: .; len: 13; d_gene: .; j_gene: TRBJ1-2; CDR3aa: CASTPGQSYGYTF; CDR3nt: TGTGCCAGCACCCCAGGACAGAGCTATGGCTACACCTTC
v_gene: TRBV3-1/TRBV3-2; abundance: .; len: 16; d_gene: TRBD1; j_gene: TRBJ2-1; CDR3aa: CASSQEGQGELNEQFF; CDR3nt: TGTGCCAGCAGCCAAGAAGGGCAGGGGGAGTTAAATGAGCAGTTCTTC
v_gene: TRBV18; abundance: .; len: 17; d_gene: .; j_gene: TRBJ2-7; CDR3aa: CASSPLSPGLRSYEQYF; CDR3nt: TGTGCCAGCTCACCCCTAAGTCCGGGACTTCGGTCCTACGAGCAGTACTTC
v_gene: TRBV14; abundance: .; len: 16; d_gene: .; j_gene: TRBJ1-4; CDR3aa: CASSGRQGRNSEKLFF; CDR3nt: TGTGCCAGCAGCGGTCGTCAGGGAAGGAATTCTGAAAAACTGTTTTTT
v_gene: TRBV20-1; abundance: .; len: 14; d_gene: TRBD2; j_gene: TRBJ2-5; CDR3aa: CSASPGLASETQYF; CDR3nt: TGCAGTGCTAGTCCGGGACTAGCGTCAGAGACCCAGTACTTC
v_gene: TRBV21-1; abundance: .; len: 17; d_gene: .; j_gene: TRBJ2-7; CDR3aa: CASSPLDSDMATYEQYF; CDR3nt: TGTGCCAGCAGCCCCCTGGACTCGGATATGGCTACCTACGAGCAGTACTTC
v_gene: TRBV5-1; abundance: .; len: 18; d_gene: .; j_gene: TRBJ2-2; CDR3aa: CASSQADGSLSNTGELFF; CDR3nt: TGCGCCAGCAGCCAAGCGGACGGGAGCCTTTCGAACACCGGGGAGCTGTTTTTT
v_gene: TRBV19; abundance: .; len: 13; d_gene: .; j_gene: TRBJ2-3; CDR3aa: CASGSQGTDTQYF; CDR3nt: TGTGCCAGCGGCTCACAGGGAACAGATACGCAGTATTTT
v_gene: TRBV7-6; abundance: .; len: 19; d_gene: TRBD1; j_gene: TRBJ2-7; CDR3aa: CASSRGPAGGAAGSYEQYF; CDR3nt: TGTGCCAGCAGCCGCGGTCCAGCAGGGGGCGCCGCGGGGTCCTACGAGCAGTACTTC
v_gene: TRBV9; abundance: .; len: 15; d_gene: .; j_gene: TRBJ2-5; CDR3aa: CASSAFRDREEAQYF; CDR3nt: TGTGCCAGCAGCGCTTTCCGGGATAGAGAAGAAGCCCAGTACTTC
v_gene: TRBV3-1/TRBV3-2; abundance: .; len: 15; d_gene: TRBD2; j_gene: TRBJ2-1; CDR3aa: CASSLGLPVENEQFF; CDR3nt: TGTGCCAGCAGCCTGGGACTACCTGTTGAGAATGAGCAGTTCTTC
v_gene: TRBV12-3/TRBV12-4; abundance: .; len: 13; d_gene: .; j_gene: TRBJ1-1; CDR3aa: CASSRGRGLGAFF; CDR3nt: TGTGCCAGCAGCCGGGGACGGGGACTAGGAGCTTTCTTT
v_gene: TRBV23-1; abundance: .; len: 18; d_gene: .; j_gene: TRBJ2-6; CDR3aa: CASSHSGLTDSGANVLTF; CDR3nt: TGCGCCAGCAGTCACTCGGGACTGACCGACTCTGGGGCCAACGTCCTGACTTTC
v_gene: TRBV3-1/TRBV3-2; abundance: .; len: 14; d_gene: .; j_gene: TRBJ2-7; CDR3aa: CASRMELAPYEQYF; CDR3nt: TGTGCCAGCCGTATGGAGCTAGCCCCCTACGAGCAGTACTTC
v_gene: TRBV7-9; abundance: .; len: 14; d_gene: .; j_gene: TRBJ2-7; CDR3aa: CASSLVGGGYEQYF; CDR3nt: TGTGCCAGCAGCTTAGTAGGTGGAGGCTACGAGCAGTACTTC
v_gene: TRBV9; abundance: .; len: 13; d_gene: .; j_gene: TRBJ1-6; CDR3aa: CASSLDRNSPLHF; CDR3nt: TGTGCCAGCAGCCTCGACAGAAATTCACCCCTCCACTTT
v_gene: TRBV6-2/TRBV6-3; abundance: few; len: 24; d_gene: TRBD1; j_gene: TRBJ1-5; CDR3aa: CASSLKRLGGKGQGRSVEDQPQHF; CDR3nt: TGTGCCAGCAGCCTGAAGCGCTTAGGGGGTAAGGGACAGGGGAGAAGTGTTGAGGATCAGCCCCAGCATTTT
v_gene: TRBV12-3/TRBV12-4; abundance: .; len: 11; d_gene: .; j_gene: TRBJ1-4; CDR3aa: CASSLRGKLFF; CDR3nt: TGTGCCAGCAGTTTACGCGGAAAACTGTTTTTT
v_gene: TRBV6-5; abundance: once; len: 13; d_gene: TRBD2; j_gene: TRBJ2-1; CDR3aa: CASTPSGYNEQFF; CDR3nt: TGTGCCAGCACTCCTAGCGGGTACAATGAGCAGTTCTTC
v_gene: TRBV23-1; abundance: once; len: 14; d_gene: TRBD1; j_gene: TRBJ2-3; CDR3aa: CASSQSLRGPSQYF; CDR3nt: TGCGCCAGCAGTCAATCGTTAAGGGGGCCATCGCAGTATTTT
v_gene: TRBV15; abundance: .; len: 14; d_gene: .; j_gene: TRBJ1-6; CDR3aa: CATSRGRDDSPLHF; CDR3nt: TGTGCCACCAGCAGGGGCAGGGATGACTCACCCCTCCACTTT